A selection of T cell receptor beta chains follows, all from one sample in a study of blood T cell repertoires in COVID-19. Sequenced by immunoSEQ multiplex PCR; TCRdb stores in-frame clones only, minus some. Found here are 130,000 to 150,000 clones, approximately 86% of them singletons; the top ten hold about 3%. Sample: peripheral blood. Receptors were obtained from a woman between 40 and 50 years old with active or convalescent COVID-19. Both conserved end residues are part of each CDR3. The D gene is left open where the match is weak. A row's size may be missing; if present it is once, few, many or a size class.

V gene: TRBV7-9
J gene: TRBJ1-3
clone size: -
D gene: TRBD1
CDR3 DNA: TGTGCCAGCAGCCCCCAGGGGGCTCTCTCTGGAAACACCATATATTTT
CDR3 protein: CASSPQGALSGNTIYF

V gene: TRBV6-5
J gene: TRBJ1-3
clone size: -
D gene: -
CDR3 DNA: TGTGCCAGCAGTCGCAGGGCCCGCTCTGGAAACACCATATATTTT
CDR3 protein: CASSRRARSGNTIYF

V gene: TRBV5-5
J gene: TRBJ2-3
clone size: few
D gene: TRBD1
CDR3 DNA: TGTGCCAGCAGCTTACAGGGGGGTTCACTTAGGGATACGCAGTATTTT
CDR3 protein: CASSLQGGSLRDTQYF

V gene: TRBV5-1
J gene: TRBJ2-2
clone size: -
D gene: -
CDR3 DNA: TGCGCCAGCAGCCTAGTAACCTCCGCGGGCGCCGGGGAGCTGTTTTTT
CDR3 protein: CASSLVTSAGAGELFF

V gene: TRBV7-9
J gene: TRBJ2-2
clone size: few
D gene: TRBD2
CDR3 DNA: TGTGCCAGCAGCTTACTACCGACTAGCCTAAACACCGGGGAGCTGTTTTTT
CDR3 protein: CASSLLPTSLNTGELFF

V gene: TRBV28
J gene: TRBJ1-6
clone size: -
D gene: -
CDR3 DNA: TGTGCCAGCAGTTTCGGGTATTTTGGGTCACCCCTCCACTTT
CDR3 protein: CASSFGYFGSPLHF

V gene: TRBV7-2
J gene: TRBJ1-2
clone size: few
D gene: TRBD1
CDR3 DNA: TGTGCCAGCAGCTCCCGTTCAGGGGGCTATGGCTACACCTTC
CDR3 protein: CASSSRSGGYGYTF

V gene: TRBV19
J gene: TRBJ2-1
clone size: -
D gene: TRBD2
CDR3 DNA: TGTGCCAGTAGTAAACTAGCGGGAGTTTACAATGAGCAGTTCTTC
CDR3 protein: CASSKLAGVYNEQFF

V gene: TRBV2
J gene: TRBJ1-5
clone size: few
D gene: -
CDR3 DNA: TGTGCCAGCAGCCGGGACTTAAATAGCAATCAGCCCCAGCATTTT
CDR3 protein: CASSRDLNSNQPQHF

V gene: TRBV10-3
J gene: TRBJ2-1
clone size: -
D gene: -
CDR3 DNA: TGTGCCTCTAGTTACAGGGACAATGAGCAGTTCTTC
CDR3 protein: CASSYRDNEQFF

V gene: TRBV6-6
J gene: TRBJ2-2
clone size: -
D gene: TRBD2
CDR3 DNA: TGTGCCAGCAGCCCCGGGACTAGCGGTTCGGTCGGGGAGCTGTTTTTT
CDR3 protein: CASSPGTSGSVGELFF

V gene: TRBV4-2
J gene: TRBJ2-3
clone size: -
D gene: -
CDR3 DNA: TGTGCCAGCAGCCAAGAAGACTCAACCTTCACAGATACGCAGTATTTT
CDR3 protein: CASSQEDSTFTDTQYF

V gene: TRBV28
J gene: TRBJ1-2
clone size: many
D gene: TRBD1
CDR3 DNA: TGTGCCAGCAGTCCTCGGGGACAGGGAGCCTCTCCGTCGGGCGGCTACACCTTC
CDR3 protein: CASSPRGQGASPSGGYTF

V gene: TRBV20-1
J gene: TRBJ1-2
clone size: -
D gene: -
CDR3 DNA: TGCAGTGCTAGTACGGCGGCATATGGCTACACCTTC
CDR3 protein: CSASTAAYGYTF

V gene: TRBV29-1
J gene: TRBJ2-7
clone size: -
D gene: -
CDR3 DNA: TGCAGCGCAGGGGTTAGCTCCTACGAGCAGTACTTC
CDR3 protein: CSAGVSSYEQYF

V gene: TRBV13
J gene: TRBJ1-4
clone size: -
D gene: -
CDR3 DNA: TGTGCCAGCAGCTCTGGCCAGGGGCAGGCAGCTAATGAAAAACTGTTTTTT
CDR3 protein: CASSSGQGQAANEKLFF

V gene: TRBV6-4
J gene: TRBJ2-5
clone size: -
D gene: -
CDR3 DNA: TGTGCCAGCAGGAGGACAAGGGGACAAGAGACCCAGTACTTC
CDR3 protein: CASRRTRGQETQYF

V gene: TRBV27
J gene: TRBJ2-1
clone size: -
D gene: -
CDR3 DNA: TGTGCCAGCAGGGCCCTAGGTAGCAATGAGCAGTTCTTC
CDR3 protein: CASRALGSNEQFF

V gene: TRBV2
J gene: TRBJ2-1
clone size: -
D gene: -
CDR3 DNA: TGTGCCAGCAGTGAGGAGGTTGTTGAGTTCTTC
CDR3 protein: CASSEEVVEFF

V gene: TRBV6-4
J gene: TRBJ1-1
clone size: -
D gene: -
CDR3 DNA: TGTGCCAGCAGTGAAGTAGGGGGCACTGAAGCTTTCTTT
CDR3 protein: CASSEVGGTEAFF

V gene: TRBV9
J gene: TRBJ2-5
clone size: -
D gene: -
CDR3 DNA: TGTGCCAGCAGCGCATCCGGAAACGGGGAGACCCAGTACTTC
CDR3 protein: CASSASGNGETQYF

V gene: TRBV15
J gene: TRBJ2-1
clone size: -
D gene: TRBD1
CDR3 DNA: TGTGCCACCAGCAGAGATTCACAGGGGGAGCCCTACAATGAGCAGTTCTTC
CDR3 protein: CATSRDSQGEPYNEQFF

V gene: TRBV11-1
J gene: TRBJ1-2
clone size: -
D gene: -
CDR3 DNA: TGTGCCAGCAGCTTAACCTGGACTGGCGGGGACTATGGCTACACCTTC
CDR3 protein: CASSLTWTGGDYGYTF

V gene: TRBV6-2/TRBV6-3
J gene: TRBJ2-1
clone size: -
D gene: TRBD2
CDR3 DNA: TGTGCCAGCAGCCGACTAGCGGGAGTTGGGGAGCAGTTCTTC
CDR3 protein: CASSRLAGVGEQFF

V gene: TRBV14
J gene: TRBJ1-3
clone size: -
D gene: TRBD1
CDR3 DNA: TGTGCCAGCAGCCGAACCCAGGGGGCGCGTGGAAACACCATATATTTT
CDR3 protein: CASSRTQGARGNTIYF

V gene: TRBV3-1/TRBV3-2
J gene: TRBJ2-1
clone size: -
D gene: TRBD2
CDR3 DNA: TGTGCCAGCAGCCAAGGATATAGCGGGAGCTCCTACAATGAGCAGTTCTTC
CDR3 protein: CASSQGYSGSSYNEQFF

V gene: TRBV28
J gene: TRBJ1-2
clone size: few
D gene: TRBD1
CDR3 DNA: TGTGCCAGCAGTTTTGGGACAGGGGCCTTTCGGGGCTACACCTTC
CDR3 protein: CASSFGTGAFRGYTF

V gene: TRBV6-5
J gene: TRBJ1-4
clone size: once
D gene: TRBD1
CDR3 DNA: TGTGCCAGCAGAGAGGGGGCGCGGGAAAAACTGTTTTTT
CDR3 protein: CASREGAREKLFF

V gene: TRBV6-2/TRBV6-3
J gene: TRBJ1-5
clone size: -
D gene: TRBD1
CDR3 DNA: TGTGCCAGCAGTTATTTGGGACAGGGGTATCAGCCCCAGCATTTT
CDR3 protein: CASSYLGQGYQPQHF

V gene: TRBV19
J gene: TRBJ1-3
clone size: -
D gene: -
CDR3 DNA: TGTGCCAGTAGCCCAGAACCGCGGGGAAACACCATATATTTT
CDR3 protein: CASSPEPRGNTIYF

V gene: TRBV5-1
J gene: TRBJ2-5
clone size: -
D gene: -
CDR3 DNA: TGCGCCAGCAGCTTGCAGGGGTGGGGATACCAAGAGACCCAGTACTTC
CDR3 protein: CASSLQGWGYQETQYF

V gene: TRBV18
J gene: TRBJ2-5
clone size: -
D gene: -
CDR3 DNA: TGTGCCAGCGCAAGGGTCGGGGGACAAGAGACCCAGTACTTC
CDR3 protein: CASARVGGQETQYF

V gene: TRBV4-3
J gene: TRBJ2-5
clone size: -
D gene: -
CDR3 DNA: TGCGCCAGCAGCCCCCGACAGGTCCCCGCGCAGACCCAGTACTTC
CDR3 protein: CASSPRQVPAQTQYF

V gene: TRBV25-1
J gene: TRBJ1-3
clone size: -
D gene: TRBD1
CDR3 DNA: TGTGCCAGCAGTGAGCCCACCAGGGGGACTGGAAACACCATATATTTT
CDR3 protein: CASSEPTRGTGNTIYF

V gene: TRBV5-8
J gene: TRBJ2-3
clone size: -
D gene: TRBD2
CDR3 DNA: TGTGCCAGCAGCCTGAGACTAGCGGGAGGGCCTTTGACAGATACGCAGTATTTT
CDR3 protein: CASSLRLAGGPLTDTQYF

V gene: TRBV4-1
J gene: TRBJ2-1
clone size: -
D gene: TRBD2
CDR3 DNA: TGCGCCAGCAGCCAAGATTCCCGGACTAGCGGTCCCACTCGGTACAATGAGCAGTTCTTC
CDR3 protein: CASSQDSRTSGPTRYNEQFF

V gene: TRBV11-2
J gene: TRBJ2-1
clone size: -
D gene: -
CDR3 DNA: TGTGCCAGCAGCTTAGGAGGGACATTTGAGCAGTTCTTC
CDR3 protein: CASSLGGTFEQFF

V gene: TRBV6-5
J gene: TRBJ2-7
clone size: -
D gene: TRBD1
CDR3 DNA: TGTGCCAGCAGTTACTCGAGACAGGGGGGCTACGAGCAGTACTTC
CDR3 protein: CASSYSRQGGYEQYF

V gene: TRBV28
J gene: TRBJ1-4
clone size: -
D gene: -
CDR3 DNA: TGTGCCAGCAGTTTACAGTTACCTCTTAAACTGTTTTTT
CDR3 protein: CASSLQLPLKLFF

V gene: TRBV7-8
J gene: TRBJ1-2
clone size: -
D gene: TRBD1
CDR3 DNA: TGTGCCAGCAGCCAATCAAGGACAGGCTGGGATGGCTACACCTTC
CDR3 protein: CASSQSRTGWDGYTF

V gene: TRBV7-8
J gene: TRBJ2-1
clone size: -
D gene: TRBD2
CDR3 DNA: TGTGCCAGCAGCTTAGGCCTAGCGGGTAGATACAATGAGCAGTTCTTC
CDR3 protein: CASSLGLAGRYNEQFF

V gene: TRBV4-1
J gene: TRBJ1-4
clone size: -
D gene: TRBD1
CDR3 DNA: TGCGCCAGCAGCCAAGCCGGGACAGGGGGCGCGGGACGGGAAAAACTGTTTTTT
CDR3 protein: CASSQAGTGGAGREKLFF

V gene: TRBV3-1/TRBV3-2
J gene: TRBJ2-2
clone size: once
D gene: -
CDR3 DNA: TGTGCCAGCAGCCACGGGGGGCTAAGCACCGGGGAGCTGTTTTTT
CDR3 protein: CASSHGGLSTGELFF

V gene: TRBV5-1
J gene: TRBJ2-5
clone size: once
D gene: -
CDR3 DNA: TGCGCCAGCAGCTTGGGCGGACAAGAGACCCAGTACTTC
CDR3 protein: CASSLGGQETQYF

V gene: TRBV5-1
J gene: TRBJ1-2
clone size: once
D gene: TRBD1
CDR3 DNA: TGCGCCAGCAGCTTGTCCGGAGGACAGGGTCACTATGGCTACACCTTC
CDR3 protein: CASSLSGGQGHYGYTF

V gene: TRBV27
J gene: TRBJ1-2
clone size: -
D gene: -
CDR3 DNA: TGTGCCAGCAGTTTCGGTCAGGGGAACTATGGCTACACCTTC
CDR3 protein: CASSFGQGNYGYTF

V gene: TRBV5-4
J gene: TRBJ2-2
clone size: -
D gene: -
CDR3 DNA: TGTGCCAGCAGCTTGGGCGGGCCCGTGGCCGGGGAGCTGTTTTTT
CDR3 protein: CASSLGGPVAGELFF

V gene: TRBV7-2
J gene: TRBJ2-1
clone size: -
D gene: -
CDR3 DNA: TGTGCCAGCAGCTTAGATTTCGGCAATGAGCAGTTCTTC
CDR3 protein: CASSLDFGNEQFF

V gene: TRBV29-1
J gene: TRBJ1-2
clone size: -
D gene: -
CDR3 DNA: TGCAGCGTTGGTCCGGTGGGTCCGGGTCTCACTGGCTACACCTTC
CDR3 protein: CSVGPVGPGLTGYTF

V gene: TRBV28
J gene: TRBJ2-1
clone size: -
D gene: -
CDR3 DNA: TGTGCCAGCCGCCCAGGGGTCATGAACAATGAGCAGTTCTTC
CDR3 protein: CASRPGVMNNEQFF